This T cell receptor beta chain was captured in a study of Ad26.COV2.S vaccination and SARS-CoV-2 variants. Study background: Into the muscle, Ad26.COV2.S was dosed once or twice, 56 days apart. Overall study findings and caveats: Reports say spike-specific CD8+ and CD4+ T cell responses covered substantial breadth after vaccination.

Treatment: approximately 18 received Ad26.COV2.S at low or high dose, single or two shots; about 5 received placebo; per-sample allocation not given. All samples were drawn on day 63, counting from the first vaccine or placebo injection. This CDR3 is 12 amino acids long. Germline CDR1 reads SGHNT; CDR2 reads YENEEA. The ends were cut back, 5 bases at V and 3 bases at J, with 8 bases in the middle. Method: immunoSEQ multiplex PCR; TCRdb's copy keeps in-frame clones and lacks some. Here the sample spans 350,000 to 550,000 clones, roughly 89% being singletons. To note about this clone: The target antigen is unknown.

This TCR was sampled from a person aged 18-60 years who received the Ad26.COV2.S COVID-19 vaccine or a placebo. The rearrangement links TRBV11-3 to TRBJ2-7; D uncertain. This material consisted of peripheral blood, taken in a trial of Ad26.COV2.S vaccine versus placebo. The CDR3 spells CASSRRNYEQYV. DNA of the CDR3: TGTGCCAGCAGCCGGAGAAACTACGAGCAGTACGTC.